This note documents a single T cell receptor (beta chain) sequence. Primers: 60 Vbeta forward and 13 Jbeta reverse. Sequencing used immunoSEQ multiplex PCR; TCRdb keeps in-frame clones, though not all of them. The sample includes under 200,000 clones, over 65% of them seen just once. The V gene's germline CDR1 is LNHDA and CDR2 SQIVND (reference sequence). CDR3 length: 13 residues. V lost 4 bases and J 6 bases, leaving 10 bases between the germline ends. This entry is derived from a study of cytomegalovirus exposure and HLA in healthy donors. The clonotype originates from a woman aged 25 to 39 in good health and CMV-seronegative. The sample comprised PBMCs. The genes are TRBV19 and TRBJ1-5; the D gene is possibly TRBD1 (5 bases). In DNA form, the CDR3 reads TGTGCCAGTAGTAGGTCACAGGTTCAGCCCCAGCATTTT. Translating it yields CASSRSQVQPQHF.